Below, 4 T cell receptor beta chains from the same sample are listed, as sequenced in a study of metastatic and nonmetastatic thyroid tumors. TCRdb ran MiXCR on the PCR reads. Among about 9,500 clones listed, under 30% were seen once. Among the patients, none had received any treatment before thyroid surgery. The sample consisted of tumor tissue. Receptor source: a female donor with papillary thyroid cancer or a benign thyroid nodule (not recorded which). Some clones in this sample may be carry-over from other donors' samples.

The chain recombines TRBV9 with TRBJ1-5; D call uncertain. V lost 0 bases, J lost 5 bases, and 9 bases lay in between. CDR1 is SGDLS and CDR2 is YYNGEE in the germline V gene. The CDR3 spans 14 residues. The CDR3 DNA follows: TGTGCCAGCAGCGTAGGGGTTCTTGATCAGCCCCAGCATTTT. Translation gives CASSVGVLDQPQHF. Supplemented by reference TRBV9 and TRBJ1-5, the full variable domain reads DSGVTQTPKHLITATGQRVTLRCSPRSGDLSVYWYQQSLDQGLQFLIQYYNGEERAKGNILERFSAQQFPDLHSELNLSSLELGDSALYFCASSVGVLDQPQHFGDGTRLSIL.

This clone was observed many times. V and J are TRBV5-6 and TRBJ2-3, with 9 positions matching TRBD1. The J segment lost 1 base and the V segment lost 3 bases, leaving 0 bases of the junction unmatched. This CDR3 region has 14 residues. The germline V gene has CDR1 SGHDT and CDR2 YYEEEE. In DNA form, the CDR3 reads TGTGCCAGCAGCTGGGACAGGGGCACAGATACGCAGTATTTT. Translation gives CASSWDRGTDTQYF. The full variable domain, its missing parts supplied by reference TRBV5-6 and TRBJ2-3, is DAGVTQSPTHLIKTRGQQVTLRCSPKSGHDTVSWYQQALGQGPQFIFQYYEEEERQRGNFPDRFSGHQFPNYSSELNVNALLLGDSALYLCASSWDRGTDTQYFGPGTRLTVL.

This clone was seen at least ten times. The chain employs TRBV11-3 and TRBJ2-5; 7 nucleotides match TRBD2. Trimming at V came to 3 bases and at J to 2 bases, leaving 3 bases not matched to a gene. CDR3 size: 14 residues. CDR1 and CDR2 from the germline V gene are SGHNT and YENEEA. CDR3 in DNA: TGTGCCAGCAGCTTGGGAGGGGCGCAAGAGACCCAGTACTTC. Translation: CASSLGGAQETQYF.

This clone is termed medium-sized. This sequence joins TRBV24-1 and TRBJ2-3; 8 bases line up with TRBD1. The CDR3 extends over 13 amino acids. Germline trimming cut 10 bases from V and 4 bases from J; bases unmatched to any gene: 6. Germline V gives CDR1 KGHDR, CDR2 SFDVKD. CDR3 sequence reads: CATRPTGADTQYF. The DNA of the CDR3 is TGTGCCACGCGTCCGACAGGGGCAGATACGCAGTATTTT.